One sample yielded the 24 T cell receptor beta chains listed below, sequenced in a study of PD-1 blockade in classical Hodgkin lymphoma. Each patient relapsed following autologous stem cell transplantation, and prior brentuximab vedotin exposure differed. Method: immunoSEQ multiplex PCR; TCRdb's copy keeps in-frame clones and lacks some. Among 13,000 or so clones listed, over 75% were seen once. Sample: peripheral blood mononuclear cells (PBMCs), taken at baseline. The receptors originated from a human donor with classical Hodgkin lymphoma.

The chain links TRBV19 to TRBJ2-1; TRBD2 is a possible D gene (6 bases). The germline gives CDR1 LNHDA, CDR2 SQIVND (reference sequence). Trimming left V 3 bases short and J 5 bases short, with 20 bases between. This CDR3 has 17 amino acids. The CDR3 protein is CASSIFRGGVRNNEQFF. CDR3 nucleotide sequence: TGTGCCAGTAGTATTTTCCGGGGAGGTGTTCGGAACAATGAGCAGTTCTTC. The full variable domain, in which reference TRBV19 and TRBJ2-1 provide the parts outside the CDR3, is DGGITQSPKYLFRKEGQNVTLSCEQNLNHDAMYWYRQDPGQGLRLIYYSQIVNDFQKGDIAEGYSVSREKKESFPLTVTSAQKNPTAFYLCASSIFRGGVRNNEQFFGPGTRLTVL.

The chain employs TRBV11-1 and TRBJ2-7; D is perhaps TRBD2 (6 bases). V was shortened by 5 bases and J by 2 bases, with 16 bases between the two germline ends. Germline V gene sequence: CDR1 SGHAT, CDR2 FQDESV (reference sequence). This CDR3 spans 15 amino acids. The CDR3 nucleotides are TGTGCCAGCAGCCTACTAGGAGGGGCGACCTACGAGCAGTACTTC. It yields the protein CASSLLGGATYEQYF. The variable domain in full, with the rest retrieved from reference TRBV11-1 and TRBJ2-7, is EAEVAQSPRYKITEKSQAVAFWCDPISGHATLYWYRQILGQGPELLVQFQDESVVDDSQLPKDRFSAERLKGVDSTLKIQPAELGDSAMYLCASSLLGGATYEQYFGPGTRLTVT.

This chain joins TRBV12-2 and TRBJ1-6. TRBV12-2 is described as a pseudogene. The CDR3 consists of 12 residues. The CDR3 spells CASRPRINPLHF. The CDR3 nucleotides read TGTGCAAGTCGCCCCCGGATCAACCCCCTCCACTTT.

The chain employs TRBV6-4 and TRBJ2-2, with D hard to call. Trimming pared 8 bases from V and 0 bases from J, leaving 4 bases between. CDR3 length: 12 residues. The germline gives CDR1 MRHNA, CDR2 SNTAGT. CDR3 bases: TGTGCCAGCCGGACGAACACCGGGGAGCTGTTTTTT. It encodes CASRTNTGELFF.

The V and J genes are TRBV7-9 and TRBJ2-6, with D tentatively TRBD1 or TRBD2 (6 bases each). The germline CDR1 and CDR2 sequences are SEHNR and FQNEAQ (reference sequence). CDR3 length equals 18 residues. Trimming removed 5 bases from V and 3 bases from J, with 20 bases in between. CDR3 nucleotide sequence: TGTGCCAGCAGCGAAAGGGGGGTTGTTCTTCTTGGGGCCAACGTCCTGACTTTC. Protein product: CASSERGVVLLGANVLTF.

The chain links TRBV7-9 to TRBJ1-2; 8 positions agree with TRBD1. The CDR3 covers 14 residues. CDR1 is SEHNR, CDR2 FQNEAQ, per germline (reference sequence). Germline trimming cut 11 bases from V and 5 bases from J; bases unmatched to any gene: 13. The CDR3 DNA reads as TGTGCCGGTCGCCCAGGGGGCGCGGGGTATGGCTACACCTTC. Protein product: CAGRPGGAGYGYTF.

J is TRBJ1-2 and V is TRBV28; maybe TRBD1 (6 bases). CDR3 length equals 17 residues. CDR1 MDHEN and CDR2 SYDVKM come from the germline V gene. V was cut by 2 bases and J by 4 bases, with 20 bases left in between. This CDR3 reads CASSLGGPGDGLYGYTF. Here the CDR3 DNA reads TGTGCCAGCAGTTTAGGCGGCCCAGGGGATGGTCTCTATGGCTACACCTTC.

The chain combines TRBV7-2 with TRBJ2-3, with D possibly TRBD2 on 5 matching bases. V was cut by 5 bases and J by 3 bases, with 18 bases left in between. This CDR3 spans 16 amino acids. Germline CDR1 and CDR2: SGHTA and FQGNSA. DNA for the CDR3: TGTGCCAGCAGCCGACCGAGAGGACTGTCTACAGATACGCAGTATTTT. It is translated as CASSRPRGLSTDTQYF.

V gene TRBV7-2 combines with J gene TRBJ1-1; D might be TRBD1 (5 bases). The CDR3 is made up of 13 amino acids. Germline-derived CDR1 and CDR2 are SGHTA and FQGNSA. V was clipped by 1 base and J by 3 bases, with 6 bases between them. DNA of the CDR3: TGTGCCAGCAGCTTAGGGGGGGACACTGAAGCTTTCTTT. Its translation is CASSLGGDTEAFF.

The table lists this clone with a few counts. The V gene is TRBV28, the J gene TRBJ1-5; TRBD1 matches 9 bases. The germline V gene has CDR1 MDHEN and CDR2 SYDVKM. Trimming cost V 4 bases and J 3 bases; bases outside gene matches: 7. The CDR3 totals 16 residues. The CDR3 region has the DNA TGTGCCAGCAGTTCCTGGGACAGGGCGGTCAATCAGCCCCAGCATTTT. It is translated as CASSSWDRAVNQPQHF.

The V and J genes are TRBV19 and TRBJ1-5; 10 nucleotides match TRBD1. CDR1 and CDR2 from the germline V gene are LNHDA and SQIVND (reference sequence). Trimming took 1 base from V and 4 from J; bases not matched to a gene: 10. CDR3 length equals 18 residues. CDR3 residues: CASSIGRAAGQGNQPQHF. The CDR3 DNA reads TGTGCCAGTAGTATAGGACGAGCGGCGGGACAGGGGAATCAGCCCCAGCATTTT.

This sequence joins TRBV7-2 and TRBJ2-3; possible D gene TRBD1, 5 bases. Germline V gene data show CDR1 as SGHTA and CDR2 as FQGNSA. Trimming removed 5 bases from V and 4 bases from J, with 16 bases in between. CDR3 length equals 15 residues. CDR3 nucleotides: TGTGCCAGCAGCCCCGGCGCAGGGCGGTCAGATACGCAGTATTTT. Its protein is CASSPGAGRSDTQYF.

The rearrangement uses TRBV11-2 and TRBJ2-1, with D tentatively TRBD2 (6 bases). CDR3 length: 19 amino acids. Germline CDR1 SGHAT, CDR2 FQNNGV. V was pared by 0 bases and J by 4 bases, with 22 bases between. Here the CDR3 DNA reads TGTGCCAGCAGCTTAGAATTGGGGCTGTGGGCTAGCGCATACAATGAGCAGTTCTTC. Translation: CASSLELGLWASAYNEQFF.

J is TRBJ2-5 and V is TRBV19; 10 bases line up with TRBD1. The CDR3 is 15 amino acids. Trimming at V came to 3 bases and at J to 5 bases, leaving 6 bases not matched to a gene. Germline CDR1 reads LNHDA; CDR2 reads SQIVND (reference sequence). CDR3 in DNA: TGTGCCAGTAGTATTACGGGACAGGGGAGGGAGACCCAGTACTTC. Its protein product is CASSITGQGRETQYF.

This clone occurred once. The rearrangement uses TRBV27 and TRBJ2-2; 8 bases are a match to TRBD2. The CDR3 loop spans 17 amino acids. V dropped 2 bases and J dropped 6; count of bases not matched to a gene: 11. The germline gives CDR1 MNHEY, CDR2 SMNVEV (reference sequence). CDR3 nucleotides: TGTGCCAGCAGTTTAACTCACAGCGGGAGTATCTCCGGGGAGCTGTTTTTT. Its translation is CASSLTHSGSISGELFF.

The V call is TRBV6-6, the J call TRBJ1-6; the match to TRBD1 covers 9 bases. Trimming cost V 8 bases and J 7 bases; bases outside gene matches: 3. This CDR3 comprises 13 residues. Germline V CDR1 and CDR2: MNHNY, SVGAGI (reference sequence). CDR3 loop: CASRDRENSPLHF. The DNA for the CDR3 is TGTGCCAGCCGGGACAGGGAGAATTCACCCCTCCACTTT.

The chain couples TRBV5-1 to TRBJ1-2, with unresolved D. Looked up from germline, CDR1 is SGHRS and CDR2 is YFSETQ. The CDR3 is 12 amino acids. V lost 1 base to trimming and J lost 8 bases, with 9 bases between them. CDR3 bases: TGCGCCAGCAGCTTGACTAACGGGGGCTACACCTTC. Protein sequence: CASSLTNGGYTF.

The chain employs TRBV30 and TRBJ1-6; D ambiguous. Germline CDR1 reads GTSNPN; CDR2 reads SVGIG (reference sequence). This CDR3 is 14 amino acids long. Deletions cut 5 bases from V and 7 bases from J, with 15 bases between. CDR3 in amino acids: CAWGLLGGNSPLHF. The CDR3 nucleotides read TGTGCCTGGGGCTTGTTGGGCGGCAATTCACCCCTCCACTTT. The full variable domain, rest sourced from reference TRBV30 and TRBJ1-6, is SQTIHQWPATLVQPVGSPLSLECTVEGTSNPNLYWYRQAAGRGLQLLFYSVGIGQISSEVPQNLSASRPQDRQFILSSKKLLLSDSGFYLCAWGLLGGNSPLHFGNGTRLTVT.

The genes are TRBV18 and TRBJ2-2; TRBD2 aligns across 8 bases. The trim removed 6 bases at V and 3 bases at J, leaving 12 bases unmatched. The CDR3 totals 17 residues. CDR1 is KGHSH, CDR2 LQKENI, per germline. The CDR3, as DNA: TGTGCCAGCTCTCAGCTCCCCGGGACTAGGGACACCGGGGAGCTGTTTTTT. Residues: CASSQLPGTRDTGELFF. Full variable domain (rest looked up from reference TRBV18 and TRBJ2-2): NAGVMQNPRHLVRRRGQEARLRCSPMKGHSHVYWYRQLPEEGLKFMVYLQKENIIDESGMPKERFSAEFPKEGPSILRIQQVVRGDSAAYFCASSQLPGTRDTGELFFGEGSRLTVL.

This clone was observed a handful of times. The gene calls are TRBV6-5 and TRBJ1-6; 7 bases map to TRBD1. Germline V gives CDR1 MNHEY, CDR2 SVGAGI. CDR3 size: 15 residues. Germline trimming cut 0 bases from V and 4 bases from J; bases unmatched to any gene: 0. Here the CDR3 DNA reads TGTGCCAGCAGTTACTCGACAGGGTATAATTCACCCCTCCACTTT. Translation gives CASSYSTGYNSPLHF.

As to this clone: Other nucleotide sequences from this sample produce the same CDR3. This chain connects TRBV9 to TRBJ2-2; D is undetermined. CDR1 SGDLS and CDR2 YYNGEE come from the germline V gene. The V end lost 0 bases, the J end lost 7 bases, and 10 bases lay between the germline ends. This CDR3 has 14 amino acids. CDR3 sequence (DNA): TGTGCCAGCAGCGTAGAGCTCCTCCACGGGGAGCTGTTTTTT. Protein product: CASSVELLHGELFF.

This clone is a singleton in its sample. This chain connects TRBV19 to TRBJ2-2; a possible D gene is TRBD2 (6 bases). The CDR3 has 15 residues. The germline V gene encodes CDR1 LNHDA and CDR2 SQIVND (reference sequence). V lost 3 bases and J lost 3, with 11 bases in between. The CDR3 DNA reads as TGTGCCAGTAGTATCGTCAGGGAGGACACCGGGGAGCTGTTTTTT. Its translation: CASSIVREDTGELFF.

Points on this clone: At one end, the junction sequence differs from germline, possibly due to a read error. This CDR3 is also generated by other DNA sequences in the sample. The J gene is TRBJ2-2, the V gene TRBV7-6; perhaps TRBD2 as D (5 bases). This CDR3 region has 14 residues. Germline CDR1 SGHVS, CDR2 FNYEAQ. As DNA, the CDR3 is TGTGCCAGCAGGAGGGCTTCCAACACCGGGGAGTTGTTTTTT. This translates into CASRRASNTGELFF.

CDR3 coding DNA: TGTGCCAGCAATAAGGGGAGGTTAAGGGGGCGGGACACTGAAGCTTTCTTT. Amino acid sequence: CASNKGRLRGRDTEAFF. The chain recombines TRBV28 with TRBJ1-1; 7 nucleotides align to TRBD1. Germline-derived CDR1 and CDR2 are MDHEN and SYDVKM. This CDR3 has 17 residues. V shed 7 bases and J 3 bases; nucleotides not matched to a gene: 17.